This T cell receptor (beta chain) was sequenced in a study of blood T cell repertoires in COVID-19. Study-level information: Spain, Italy and the United States supplied samples that represented acute and convalescent COVID-19. Sources were T cells, B-cell-depleted T cells, or PBMCs; the material itself was cDNA or gDNA.

Germline loops: CDR1 MNHNS, CDR2 SASEGT. V was clipped by 2 bases and J by 2 bases; unmatched bases: 5. This CDR3 is 16 amino acids long. In the authors' methods: Estimates of nucleated cell counts were drawn from the amplification of reference gene primers. Clones were sequenced by immunoSEQ multiplex PCR, and TCRdb holds only the in-frame ones, with some missing. V, J and clone size reflect that table, while D and trimming were determined from the DNA. Here the sample spans some 240,000 clones, roughly 89% being singletons. This receptor was identified in a middle-aged woman who had recovered from COVID-19. The gene calls are TRBV6-1 and TRBJ2-1, with 8 bases identical to TRBD2. The sample comprised peripheral blood. The chain's CDR3 is CASSEKTGGTYNEQFF. Here the CDR3 DNA reads TGTGCCAGCAGTGAAAAGACGGGGGGGACCTACAATGAGCAGTTCTTC.